In this sample, the clone carrying this T cell receptor beta chain turned up many times. Germline values: CDR1 DFQATT, CDR2 SNEGSKA (reference sequence). Unmatched junction bases numbered 2, after V lost 5 bases and J lost 4 bases. CDR3 size: 14 residues. The data are from a study of T-cell reconstitution after alpha-beta-depleted transplantation in children. Preparation of the TCRbeta library used unique molecular identifiers. One entry per CDR3 protein, called by TCRdb with MiXCR from the PCR reads. The repertoire holds around 600,000 distinct CDR3 sequences, over 9.5% seen once, with 4% to 5% in the top ten.

Material: PBMCs from the stem cell graft donor, obtained from the stem cell graft. V usage is TRBV20-1 and J usage is TRBJ2-2; 12 nucleotides match TRBD2. The receptor comes from a human donor who donated a stem cell graft to a child with acute myeloid leukemia. The CDR3: CSAPSGRGTGELFF. The CDR3 DNA reads as TGCAGTGCTCCTAGCGGGAGGGGCACCGGGGAGCTGTTTTTT.